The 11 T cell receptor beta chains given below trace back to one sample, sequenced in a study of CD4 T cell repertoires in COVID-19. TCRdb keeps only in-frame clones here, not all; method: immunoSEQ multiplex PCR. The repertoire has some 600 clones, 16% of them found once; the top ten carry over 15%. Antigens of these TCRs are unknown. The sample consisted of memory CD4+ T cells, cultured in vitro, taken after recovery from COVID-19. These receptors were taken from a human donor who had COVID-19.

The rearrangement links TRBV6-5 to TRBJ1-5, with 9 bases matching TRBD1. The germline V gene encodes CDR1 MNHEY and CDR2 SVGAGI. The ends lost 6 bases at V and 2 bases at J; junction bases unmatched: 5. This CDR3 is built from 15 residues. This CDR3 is CASRGQGLGNQPQHF. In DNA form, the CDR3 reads TGTGCCAGCAGGGGACAGGGCTTGGGCAATCAGCCCCAGCATTTT.

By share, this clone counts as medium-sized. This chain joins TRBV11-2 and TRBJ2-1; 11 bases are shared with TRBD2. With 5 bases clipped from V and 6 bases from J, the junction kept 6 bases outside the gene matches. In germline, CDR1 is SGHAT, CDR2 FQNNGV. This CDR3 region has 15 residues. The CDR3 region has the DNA TGTGCCAGCAGCATTAGCGGGGGGGTTTTCAATGAGCAGTTCTTC. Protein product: CASSISGGVFNEQFF.

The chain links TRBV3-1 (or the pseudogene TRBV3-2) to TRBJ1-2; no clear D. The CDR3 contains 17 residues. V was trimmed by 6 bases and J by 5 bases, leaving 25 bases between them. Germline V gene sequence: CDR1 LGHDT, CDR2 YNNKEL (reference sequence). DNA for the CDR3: TGTGCCAGCAGTCCAAAAGTAGGTCGGTTCTTCCCTTATGGCTACACCTTC. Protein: CASSPKVGRFFPYGYTF.

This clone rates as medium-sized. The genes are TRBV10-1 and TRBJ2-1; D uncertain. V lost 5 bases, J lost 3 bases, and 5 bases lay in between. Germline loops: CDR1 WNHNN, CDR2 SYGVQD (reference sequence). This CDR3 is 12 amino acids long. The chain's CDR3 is CASSKNYNEQFF. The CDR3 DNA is TGCGCCAGCAGTAAAAACTACAATGAGCAGTTCTTC.

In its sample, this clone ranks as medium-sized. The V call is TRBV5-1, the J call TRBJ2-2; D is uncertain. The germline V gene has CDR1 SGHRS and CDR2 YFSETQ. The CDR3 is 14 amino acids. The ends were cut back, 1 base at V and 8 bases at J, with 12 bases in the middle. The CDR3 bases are TGCGCCAGCAGCTTGCAGGCCTTCGTGGGGGAGCTGTTTTTT. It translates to CASSLQAFVGELFF.

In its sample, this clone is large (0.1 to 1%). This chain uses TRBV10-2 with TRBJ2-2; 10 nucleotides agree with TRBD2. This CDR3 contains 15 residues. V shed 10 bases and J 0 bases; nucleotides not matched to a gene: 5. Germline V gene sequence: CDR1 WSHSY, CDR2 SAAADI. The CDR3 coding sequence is TGCGCCACCACGGGGACTAGCGCGAACACCGGGGAGCTGTTTTTT. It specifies CATTGTSANTGELFF.

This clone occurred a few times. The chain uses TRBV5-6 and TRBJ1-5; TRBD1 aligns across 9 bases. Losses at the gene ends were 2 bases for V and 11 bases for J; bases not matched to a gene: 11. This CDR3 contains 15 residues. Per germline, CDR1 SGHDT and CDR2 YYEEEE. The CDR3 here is CASSFTGGSGSAQHF. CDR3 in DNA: TGTGCCAGCAGCTTCACAGGGGGCAGCGGATCAGCCCAGCATTTT.

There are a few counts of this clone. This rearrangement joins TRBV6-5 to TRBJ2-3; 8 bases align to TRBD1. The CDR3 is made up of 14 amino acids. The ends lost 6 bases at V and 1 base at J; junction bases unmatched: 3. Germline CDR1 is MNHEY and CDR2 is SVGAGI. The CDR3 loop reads CASSDRGGTDTQYF. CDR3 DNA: TGTGCCAGCAGCGACAGGGGCGGCACAGATACGCAGTATTTT.

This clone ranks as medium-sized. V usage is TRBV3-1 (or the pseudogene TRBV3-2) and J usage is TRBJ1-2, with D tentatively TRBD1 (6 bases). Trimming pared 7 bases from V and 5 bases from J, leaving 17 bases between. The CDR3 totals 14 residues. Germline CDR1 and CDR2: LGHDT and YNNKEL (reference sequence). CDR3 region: CASKEGGTFYGYTF. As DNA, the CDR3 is TGTGCCAGCAAGGAGGGGGGTACTTTTTATGGCTACACCTTC.

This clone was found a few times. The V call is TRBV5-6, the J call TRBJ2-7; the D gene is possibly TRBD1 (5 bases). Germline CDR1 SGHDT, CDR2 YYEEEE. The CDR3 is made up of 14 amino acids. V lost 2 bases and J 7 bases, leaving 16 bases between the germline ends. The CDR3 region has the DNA TGTGCCAGCAGCTTAAGGACAAGAAACGGGGAGCAGTACTTC. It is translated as CASSLRTRNGEQYF.

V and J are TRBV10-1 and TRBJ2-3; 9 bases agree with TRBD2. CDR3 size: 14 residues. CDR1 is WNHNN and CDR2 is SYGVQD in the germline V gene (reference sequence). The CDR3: CPPCERRGGDTQYF. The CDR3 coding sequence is TGCCCCCCCTGTGAGCGGCGGGGGGGGGATACGCAGTATTTT.